This T cell receptor (beta chain) emerged from a study of T cell responses to AZD1222 COVID-19 vaccine. Study results and caveats: The study found Spike-specific TCR breadth and depth rose after two AZD1222 doses.

V was pared by 1 base and J by 3 bases, with 18 bases between. CDR3 length: 17 residues. Germline values: CDR1 LNHDA, CDR2 SQIVND (reference sequence). Assay: immunoSEQ multiplex PCR; the TCRdb copy retains only in-frame clones and omits some. The profile shows roughly 140,000 clones, approximately 90% of them singletons. The count of this clone is one. Its matching antigen is unknown. J is TRBJ1-2 and V is TRBV19, with D uncertain. Source: peripheral blood, taken on day 0 of AZD1222 vaccination. The sequence was collected from an adult in good health. Here the CDR3 reads CASSIGTVRSGYYGYTF. In nucleotides, the CDR3 is TGTGCCAGTAGTATAGGGACCGTCCGGTCGGGATACTATGGCTACACCTTC.